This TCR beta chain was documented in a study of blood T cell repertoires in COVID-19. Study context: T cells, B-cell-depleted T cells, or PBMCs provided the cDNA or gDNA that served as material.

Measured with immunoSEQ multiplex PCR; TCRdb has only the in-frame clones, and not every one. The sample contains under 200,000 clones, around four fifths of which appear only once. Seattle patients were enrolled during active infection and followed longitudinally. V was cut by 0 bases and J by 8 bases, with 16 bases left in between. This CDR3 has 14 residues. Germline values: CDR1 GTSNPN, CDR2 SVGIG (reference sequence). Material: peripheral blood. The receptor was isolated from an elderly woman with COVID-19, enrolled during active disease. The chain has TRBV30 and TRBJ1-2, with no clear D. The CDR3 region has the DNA TGTGCCTGGAGTGTAACCCCCGCGGGTGGGGGCTACACCTTC. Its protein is CAWSVTPAGGGYTF.